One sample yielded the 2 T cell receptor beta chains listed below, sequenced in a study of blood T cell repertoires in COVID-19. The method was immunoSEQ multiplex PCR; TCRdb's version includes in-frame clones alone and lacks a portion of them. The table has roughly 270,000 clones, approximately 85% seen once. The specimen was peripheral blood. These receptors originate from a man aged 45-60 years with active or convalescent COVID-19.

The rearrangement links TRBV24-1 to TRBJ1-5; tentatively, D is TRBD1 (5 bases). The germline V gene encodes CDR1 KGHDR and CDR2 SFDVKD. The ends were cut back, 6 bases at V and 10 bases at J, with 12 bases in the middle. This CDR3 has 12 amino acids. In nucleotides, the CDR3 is TGTGCCACCAGTTGGCCCACAGGACCCCAGCATTTT. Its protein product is CATSWPTGPQHF.

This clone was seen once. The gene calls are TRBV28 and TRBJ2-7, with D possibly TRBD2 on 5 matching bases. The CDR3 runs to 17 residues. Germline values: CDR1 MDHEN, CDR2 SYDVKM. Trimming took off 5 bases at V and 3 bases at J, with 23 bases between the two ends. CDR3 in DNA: TGTGCCAGCAGTCAAATACCGGGATCTAAGCCGGGCTACGAGCAGTACTTC. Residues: CASSQIPGSKPGYEQYF.